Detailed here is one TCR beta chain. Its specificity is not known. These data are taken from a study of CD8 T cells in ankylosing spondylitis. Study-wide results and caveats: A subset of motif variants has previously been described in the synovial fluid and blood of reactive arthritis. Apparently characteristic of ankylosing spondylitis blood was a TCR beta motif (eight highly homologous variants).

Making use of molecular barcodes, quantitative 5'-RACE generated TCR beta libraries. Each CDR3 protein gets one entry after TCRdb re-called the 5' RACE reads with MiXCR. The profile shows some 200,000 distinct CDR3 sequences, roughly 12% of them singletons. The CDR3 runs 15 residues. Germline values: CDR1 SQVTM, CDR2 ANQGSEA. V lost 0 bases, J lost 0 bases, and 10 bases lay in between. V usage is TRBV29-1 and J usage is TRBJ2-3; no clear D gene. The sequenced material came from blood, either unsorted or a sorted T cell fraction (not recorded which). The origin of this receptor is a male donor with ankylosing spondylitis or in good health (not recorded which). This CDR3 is CSVEENFPSTDTQYF. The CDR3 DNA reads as TGCAGCGTTGAAGAGAACTTCCCTAGCACAGATACGCAGTATTTT.